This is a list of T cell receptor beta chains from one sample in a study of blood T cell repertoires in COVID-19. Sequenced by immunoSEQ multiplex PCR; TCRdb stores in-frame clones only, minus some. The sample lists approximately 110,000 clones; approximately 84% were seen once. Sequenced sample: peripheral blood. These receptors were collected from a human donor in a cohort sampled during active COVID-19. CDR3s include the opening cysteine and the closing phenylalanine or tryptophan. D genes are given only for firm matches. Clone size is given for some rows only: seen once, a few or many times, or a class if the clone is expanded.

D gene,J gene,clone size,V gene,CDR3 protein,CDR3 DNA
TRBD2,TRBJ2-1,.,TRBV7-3,CASSLAPRLAGGPHFNEQFF,TGTGCCAGCAGCTTAGCCCCCAGACTAGCGGGAGGGCCCCACTTCAATGAGCAGTTCTTC
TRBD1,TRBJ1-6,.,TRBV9,CASSATTGGTPLHF,TGTGCCAGCAGCGCCACGACAGGGGGAACACCCCTCCACTTT
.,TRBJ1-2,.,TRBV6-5,CASSYGGQNYGYTF,TGTGCCAGCAGTTACGGGGGCCAAAACTATGGCTACACCTTC
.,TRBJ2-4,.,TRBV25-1,CASLGGTIQYF,TGTGCCAGCCTAGGAGGAACCATTCAGTACTTC
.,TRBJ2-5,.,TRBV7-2,CASSPQRRAQETQYF,TGTGCCAGCAGCCCCCAGCGGCGTGCCCAAGAGACCCAGTACTTC
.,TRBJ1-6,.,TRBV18,CASSPEQVSPLHF,TGTGCCAGCTCACCGGAGCAAGTGTCACCCCTCCACTTT
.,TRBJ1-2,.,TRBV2,CASKPSGTHNYGYTF,TGTGCCAGCAAGCCGTCCGGGACACATAACTATGGCTACACCTTC
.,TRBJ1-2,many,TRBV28,CASSMTGYGYTF,TGTGCCAGCAGCATGACAGGTTATGGCTACACCTTC
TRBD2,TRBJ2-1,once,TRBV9,CASSISGGEFYEQFF,TGTGCCAGCAGCATTAGCGGGGGGGAGTTTTATGAGCAGTTCTTC
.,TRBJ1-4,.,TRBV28,CASSLRSGVELFF,TGTGCCAGCAGTTTAAGGTCGGGTGTAGAACTGTTTTTT
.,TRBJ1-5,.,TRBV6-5,CASSIQGGNQPQHF,TGTGCCAGCAGTATACAGGGTGGCAATCAGCCCCAGCATTTT
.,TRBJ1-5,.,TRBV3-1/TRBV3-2,CASSQRQTPNQPQHF,TGTGCCAGCAGCCAACGACAGACCCCTAATCAGCCCCAGCATTTT
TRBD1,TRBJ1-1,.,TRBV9,CASSLQGTGNTEAFF,TGTGCCAGCAGCTTACAGGGGACAGGGAACACTGAAGCTTTCTTT
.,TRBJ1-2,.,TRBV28,CASSRSFYAGGYTF,TGTGCCAGCAGCCGTTCCTTTTACGCGGGTGGCTACACCTTC
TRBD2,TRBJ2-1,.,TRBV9,CASSAGGGPLNEQFF,TGTGCCAGCAGCGCGGGAGGGGGACCTCTGAATGAGCAGTTCTTC
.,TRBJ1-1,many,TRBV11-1,CASSSLDSYEAFF,TGTGCCAGCAGCTCACTTGACAGCTATGAAGCTTTCTTT
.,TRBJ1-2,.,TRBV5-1,CASSLGAGKGYTF,TGCGCCAGCAGCTTGGGGGCAGGGAAAGGCTACACCTTC
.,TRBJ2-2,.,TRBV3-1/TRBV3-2,CASSQLSGELFF,TGTGCCAGCAGCCAATTATCCGGGGAGCTGTTTTTT
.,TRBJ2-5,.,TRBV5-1,CASSVAVQETQYF,TGCGCCAGCAGTGTAGCGGTCCAAGAGACCCAGTACTTC
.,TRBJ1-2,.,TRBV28,CASSPPYYGYTF,TGTGCCAGCAGTCCCCCTTACTATGGCTACACCTTC
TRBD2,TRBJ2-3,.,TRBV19,CASTTSGRRDTQYF,TGTGCCAGTACTACTAGCGGGAGGAGAGATACGCAGTATTTT
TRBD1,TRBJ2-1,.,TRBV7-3,CASSPRPGGNNEQFF,TGTGCCAGCAGCCCGCGTCCAGGGGGTAACAATGAGCAGTTCTTC
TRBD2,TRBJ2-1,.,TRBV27,CASTLAGNSYNEQFF,TGTGCCAGCACCCTAGCGGGGAATTCCTACAATGAGCAGTTCTTC
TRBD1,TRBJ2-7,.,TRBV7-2,CASSLVTGEQYF,TGTGCCAGCAGCTTAGTGACAGGGGAGCAGTACTTC
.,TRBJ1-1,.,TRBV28,CASSSGQNTEAFF,TGTGCCAGCAGTTCCGGACAGAACACTGAAGCTTTCTTT
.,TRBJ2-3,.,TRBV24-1,CATGQEVTDTQYF,TGTGCCACCGGTCAGGAGGTCACAGATACGCAGTATTTT
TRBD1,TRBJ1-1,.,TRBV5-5,CASSRDQGAWTEAFF,TGTGCCAGCAGCCGCGACCAGGGGGCTTGGACTGAAGCTTTCTTT
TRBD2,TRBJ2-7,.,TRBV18,CASSPGLAGYEQYF,TGTGCCAGCTCACCAGGCCTAGCGGGCTACGAGCAGTACTTC
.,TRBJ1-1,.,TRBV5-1,CASSSLRQSEAFF,TGCGCCAGCAGCTCCCTTCGACAGAGTGAAGCTTTCTTT
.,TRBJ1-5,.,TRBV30,CAWSPHGGREGNQPQHF,TGTGCCTGGAGTCCCCACGGGGGAAGGGAAGGCAATCAGCCCCAGCATTTT
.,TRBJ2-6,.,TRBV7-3,CASSRRQVNSGANVLTF,TGTGCCAGCAGTCGACGACAGGTTAACTCTGGGGCCAACGTCCTGACTTTC
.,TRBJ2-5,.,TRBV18,CASSPSQETQYF,TGTGCCAGCTCACCGAGCCAAGAGACCCAGTACTTC
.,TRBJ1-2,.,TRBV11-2,CASSLEGRLGGYTF,TGTGCCAGCAGCTTAGAGGGCCGGTTGGGTGGCTACACCTTC
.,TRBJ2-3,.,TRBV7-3,CASSLMGGPTDTQYF,TGTGCCAGCAGCTTAATGGGGGGGCCCACAGATACGCAGTATTTT
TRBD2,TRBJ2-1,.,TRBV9,CASSSRTSGVHNEQFF,TGTGCCAGCAGCTCCCGGACTAGCGGGGTACACAATGAGCAGTTCTTC
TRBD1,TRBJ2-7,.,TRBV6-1,CASSDLQGRDRPYEQYF,TGTGCCAGCAGTGACTTACAGGGGCGAGACCGTCCCTACGAGCAGTACTTC
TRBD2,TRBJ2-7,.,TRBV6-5,CASSYSGGGTYEQYF,TGTGCCAGCAGTTACTCCGGGGGGGGCACCTACGAGCAGTACTTC
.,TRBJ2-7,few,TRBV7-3,CASGRDTGYEQYF,TGTGCCAGCGGCCGGGACACGGGCTACGAGCAGTACTTC
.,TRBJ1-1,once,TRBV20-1,CSARRGIEAFF,TGCAGTGCTAGACGGGGGATTGAAGCTTTCTTT
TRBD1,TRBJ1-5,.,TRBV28,CASSLVQGDGQPQHF,TGTGCCAGCAGTTTGGTACAGGGGGACGGTCAGCCCCAGCATTTT
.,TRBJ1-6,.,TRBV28,CASRSPGWDNSPLHF,TGTGCCAGCAGATCACCAGGGTGGGATAATTCACCCCTCCACTTT